This is a list of T cell receptor beta chains from one sample in a study of control samples from healthy donors and cancer patients. Profiling relied on immunoSEQ multiplex PCR, and the TCRdb table lists in-frame clones only, not all of them. The table records roughly 41,000 clones, around 94% of them present only once. Specimen: blood. The receptors stem from a man aged 60 to 75 in good health. CDR3s include the opening cysteine and the closing phenylalanine or tryptophan. A D gene is named only where the DNA matches it firmly. Size is stated for part of the rows, as once, few or many counts, or as a class when the clone is expanded.

v_gene: TRBV6-1
abundance: NA
d_gene: NA
j_gene: TRBJ2-7
CDR3nt: TGTGCCAGCAGTGATCAATACGAGCAGTACTTC
CDR3aa: CASSDQYEQYF

v_gene: TRBV9
abundance: NA
d_gene: TRBD1
j_gene: TRBJ1-3
CDR3nt: TGTGCCAGCAGCGCGGACAGGGACCGGTTTGGAAACACCATATATTTT
CDR3aa: CASSADRDRFGNTIYF

v_gene: TRBV25-1
abundance: NA
d_gene: NA
j_gene: TRBJ2-3
CDR3nt: TGTGCCAGCAGTGAGTATGGGACGCATACGCAGTATTTT
CDR3aa: CASSEYGTHTQYF

v_gene: TRBV24-1
abundance: NA
d_gene: NA
j_gene: TRBJ2-3
CDR3nt: TGTGCCACCAGTGCCCCTAGCGTAAGCACAGATACGCAGTATTTT
CDR3aa: CATSAPSVSTDTQYF

v_gene: TRBV9
abundance: NA
d_gene: NA
j_gene: TRBJ2-1
CDR3nt: TGTGCCAGCAGCGGTCAGGGGACACATTACAATGAGCAGTTCTTC
CDR3aa: CASSGQGTHYNEQFF

v_gene: TRBV5-6
abundance: NA
d_gene: NA
j_gene: TRBJ1-3
CDR3nt: TGTGCCAGCAGCTTGGGACTCTTCAACTCTGGAAACACCATATATTTT
CDR3aa: CASSLGLFNSGNTIYF

v_gene: TRBV20-1
abundance: NA
d_gene: NA
j_gene: TRBJ2-7
CDR3nt: TGCAGTGCTAGTGGATCGCGGGACGAGCGCGAGCAGTACTTC
CDR3aa: CSASGSRDEREQYF

v_gene: TRBV3-1/TRBV3-2
abundance: NA
d_gene: NA
j_gene: TRBJ1-2
CDR3nt: TGTGCCAGCAGACGAACGTTTCCTGGGTATGGCTACACCTTC
CDR3aa: CASRRTFPGYGYTF

v_gene: TRBV11-3
abundance: NA
d_gene: NA
j_gene: TRBJ2-3
CDR3nt: TGTGCCAGCAGCTTAGGGTCCCGGGTGACCACAGATACGCAGTATTTT
CDR3aa: CASSLGSRVTTDTQYF

v_gene: TRBV21-1
abundance: NA
d_gene: NA
j_gene: TRBJ1-5
CDR3nt: TGTGCCAGCAGGATCGGACAGGGCCAAGATCAGCCCCAGCATTTT
CDR3aa: CASRIGQGQDQPQHF

v_gene: TRBV5-1
abundance: NA
d_gene: NA
j_gene: TRBJ1-5
CDR3nt: TGCGCCAGCAGCTTGGACGGTTATCAGCCCCAGCATTTT
CDR3aa: CASSLDGYQPQHF

v_gene: TRBV12-2
abundance: NA
d_gene: NA
j_gene: TRBJ2-5
CDR3nt: TGTGCAAGTCGCTCCCTCTTTTGTTATCAAGAGACCCAGTACTTC
CDR3aa: CASRSLFCYQETQYF

v_gene: TRBV3-1/TRBV3-2
abundance: few
d_gene: TRBD1
j_gene: TRBJ1-2
CDR3nt: TGTGCCAGCAGCCTCACCGGGACAGAAGGGAACTATGGCTACACCTTC
CDR3aa: CASSLTGTEGNYGYTF

v_gene: TRBV19
abundance: NA
d_gene: NA
j_gene: TRBJ1-6
CDR3nt: TGTGCCAGTAGTATCATAGGGATGAGGTCACCCCTCCACTTT
CDR3aa: CASSIIGMRSPLHF

v_gene: TRBV7-7
abundance: NA
d_gene: NA
j_gene: TRBJ2-4
CDR3nt: TGTGCTAGCAGCTTAGCACTGGGGGGGCGCATGCAAAACATTCAGTACTTC
CDR3aa: CASSLALGGRMQNIQYF

v_gene: TRBV7-6
abundance: NA
d_gene: NA
j_gene: TRBJ2-1
CDR3nt: TGTGCCAGCAGCTCCACGGGACACATATACAATGAGCAGTTCTTC
CDR3aa: CASSSTGHIYNEQFF

v_gene: TRBV4-1
abundance: NA
d_gene: TRBD1
j_gene: TRBJ2-7
CDR3nt: TGCGCCAGCAGCCAAGTTAACACAGGGGAATCCTACGAGCAGTACTTC
CDR3aa: CASSQVNTGESYEQYF

v_gene: TRBV6-6
abundance: NA
d_gene: NA
j_gene: TRBJ2-3
CDR3nt: TGTGCCAGCAGACAGGGATATACGCAGTATTTT
CDR3aa: CASRQGYTQYF

v_gene: TRBV19
abundance: once
d_gene: NA
j_gene: TRBJ1-2
CDR3nt: TGTGCCAGTAGAGGCAGAGTTCCCTCCGTAGAGAGGTATGGCTACACCTTC
CDR3aa: CASRGRVPSVERYGYTF

v_gene: TRBV7-3
abundance: NA
d_gene: NA
j_gene: TRBJ2-2
CDR3nt: TGTGCCAGCAGCTTGATTACCACCGGGGAGCTGTTTTTT
CDR3aa: CASSLITTGELFF

v_gene: TRBV6-5
abundance: NA
d_gene: NA
j_gene: TRBJ1-4
CDR3nt: TGTGCCAGTAGAGGGACTAATGAAAAACTGTTTTTT
CDR3aa: CASRGTNEKLFF

v_gene: TRBV6-5
abundance: NA
d_gene: TRBD1
j_gene: TRBJ1-1
CDR3nt: TGTGCCAGCAGCCCAGGGGGGGGGACCGACACTGAAGCTTTCTTT
CDR3aa: CASSPGGGTDTEAFF

v_gene: TRBV9
abundance: NA
d_gene: NA
j_gene: TRBJ2-3
CDR3nt: TGTGCCAGCAGCGTACAGGGCACAGATACGCAGTATTTT
CDR3aa: CASSVQGTDTQYF

v_gene: TRBV5-1
abundance: NA
d_gene: TRBD1
j_gene: TRBJ2-7
CDR3nt: TGCGCCAGCAGCCGAACAGGGGACTACGAGCAGTACTTC
CDR3aa: CASSRTGDYEQYF

v_gene: TRBV27
abundance: NA
d_gene: NA
j_gene: TRBJ2-3
CDR3nt: TGTGCCAGCAGTTTATCGGTAGCAGGCACGCAGTATTTT
CDR3aa: CASSLSVAGTQYF

v_gene: TRBV7-6
abundance: NA
d_gene: TRBD1
j_gene: TRBJ1-3
CDR3nt: TGTGCCAGCAGCCCTCGGACAGGGGGGGGAAACACCATATATTTT
CDR3aa: CASSPRTGGGNTIYF

v_gene: TRBV2
abundance: NA
d_gene: NA
j_gene: TRBJ2-5
CDR3nt: TGTGCCAGCAGTGGCGACGTCCAAGAGACCCAGTACTTC
CDR3aa: CASSGDVQETQYF

v_gene: TRBV18
abundance: NA
d_gene: TRBD1
j_gene: TRBJ1-1
CDR3nt: TGTGCCAGCTCACCACTTCTACAGGGGTTTGCCACTGAAGCTTTCTTT
CDR3aa: CASSPLLQGFATEAFF

v_gene: TRBV3-1/TRBV3-2
abundance: once
d_gene: NA
j_gene: TRBJ2-5
CDR3nt: TGTGCCAGCAGCGATGGGGGGAAGACCCAGTACTTC
CDR3aa: CASSDGGKTQYF

v_gene: TRBV9
abundance: once
d_gene: TRBD1
j_gene: TRBJ1-1
CDR3nt: TGTGCCAGCAGTGAAACAGGGGGCACTGAAGCTTTCTTT
CDR3aa: CASSETGGTEAFF

v_gene: TRBV29-1
abundance: NA
d_gene: NA
j_gene: TRBJ1-2
CDR3nt: TGCAGCGTAGACTGGGACAAAAACTATGGCTACACCTTC
CDR3aa: CSVDWDKNYGYTF

v_gene: TRBV7-9
abundance: NA
d_gene: TRBD2
j_gene: TRBJ2-2
CDR3nt: TGTGCCAGCAGCGCGGGACTAGCGGGAGTCGGCGGGGAGCTGTTTTTT
CDR3aa: CASSAGLAGVGGELFF

v_gene: TRBV24-1
abundance: NA
d_gene: TRBD2
j_gene: TRBJ2-2
CDR3nt: TGTGCCAGCGGGGACTATTACACCGGGGAGCTGTTTTTT
CDR3aa: CASGDYYTGELFF

v_gene: TRBV19
abundance: NA
d_gene: NA
j_gene: TRBJ1-1
CDR3nt: TGTGCCAGTAGTATTAGGGGAAACACTGAAGCTTTCTTT
CDR3aa: CASSIRGNTEAFF

v_gene: TRBV19
abundance: NA
d_gene: NA
j_gene: TRBJ1-6
CDR3nt: TGTGCCAGCCAACCCAGTAGGGGAATTAATTCACCCCTCCACTTT
CDR3aa: CASQPSRGINSPLHF

v_gene: TRBV6-6
abundance: NA
d_gene: NA
j_gene: TRBJ2-5
CDR3nt: TGTGCCAGCAGCAGGGGTTCTCAAGAGACCCAGTACTTC
CDR3aa: CASSRGSQETQYF

v_gene: TRBV25-1
abundance: NA
d_gene: NA
j_gene: TRBJ1-1
CDR3nt: TGTGCCAGCAGCCCAGGGGACTACACTGAAGCTTTCTTT
CDR3aa: CASSPGDYTEAFF

v_gene: TRBV19
abundance: NA
d_gene: NA
j_gene: TRBJ2-5
CDR3nt: TGTGCCAGTAGTATAAACCGAAGAGAGACCCAGTACTTC
CDR3aa: CASSINRRETQYF

v_gene: TRBV30
abundance: NA
d_gene: NA
j_gene: TRBJ1-5
CDR3nt: TGTGCCTGGAGTAGTGCAGGGCCTCAGCCCCAGCATTTT
CDR3aa: CAWSSAGPQPQHF

v_gene: TRBV19
abundance: NA
d_gene: NA
j_gene: TRBJ1-1
CDR3nt: TGTGCCAGTAGTGTAGGTTGGGCCAGTGGTATGAACACTGAAGCTTTCTTT
CDR3aa: CASSVGWASGMNTEAFF

v_gene: TRBV27
abundance: NA
d_gene: NA
j_gene: TRBJ1-3
CDR3nt: TGTGCCAGCAGTTTATCAAGAAGCTCTGGAAACACCATATATTTT
CDR3aa: CASSLSRSSGNTIYF

v_gene: TRBV5-1
abundance: NA
d_gene: NA
j_gene: TRBJ2-1
CDR3nt: TGCGCCAGCAGCTTGGAGATGAGCTCCTACAATGAGCAGTTCTTC
CDR3aa: CASSLEMSSYNEQFF

v_gene: TRBV3-1/TRBV3-2
abundance: once
d_gene: NA
j_gene: TRBJ2-7
CDR3nt: TGTGCCAGCAGCCAAGATCAACTGGTTGGGGCCGAGCAGTACTTC
CDR3aa: CASSQDQLVGAEQYF

v_gene: TRBV4-1
abundance: NA
d_gene: NA
j_gene: TRBJ1-1
CDR3nt: TGCGCCAGCAGCCAAGAGGTCCGAGGGACTGAAGCTTTCTTT
CDR3aa: CASSQEVRGTEAFF

v_gene: TRBV29-1
abundance: NA
d_gene: NA
j_gene: TRBJ2-7
CDR3nt: TGCAGCGTTGAGAAAGGCGAGGGCTCCTACGAGCAGTACTTC
CDR3aa: CSVEKGEGSYEQYF